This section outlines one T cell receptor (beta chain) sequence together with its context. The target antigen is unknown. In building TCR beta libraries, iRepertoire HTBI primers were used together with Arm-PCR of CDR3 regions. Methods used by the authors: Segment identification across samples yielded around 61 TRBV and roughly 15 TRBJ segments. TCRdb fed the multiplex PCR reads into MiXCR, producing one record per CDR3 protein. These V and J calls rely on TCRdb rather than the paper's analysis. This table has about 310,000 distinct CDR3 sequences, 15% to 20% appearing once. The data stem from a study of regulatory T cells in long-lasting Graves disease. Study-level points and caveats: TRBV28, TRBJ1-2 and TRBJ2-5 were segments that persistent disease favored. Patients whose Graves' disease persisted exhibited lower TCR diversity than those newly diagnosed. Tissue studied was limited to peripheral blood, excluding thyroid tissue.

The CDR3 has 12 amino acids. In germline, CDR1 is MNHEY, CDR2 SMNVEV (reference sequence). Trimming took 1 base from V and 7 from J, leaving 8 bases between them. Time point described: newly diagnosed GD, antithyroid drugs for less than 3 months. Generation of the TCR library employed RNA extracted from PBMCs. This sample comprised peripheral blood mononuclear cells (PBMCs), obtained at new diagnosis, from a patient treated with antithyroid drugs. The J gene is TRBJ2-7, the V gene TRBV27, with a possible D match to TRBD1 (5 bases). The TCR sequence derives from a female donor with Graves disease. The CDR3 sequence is CASSLWGQEQYF. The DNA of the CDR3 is TGTGCCAGCAGTTTATGGGGCCAAGAGCAGTACTTC.